Listed here is a single T cell receptor beta chain. A J-beta primer mix and a sample-barcoded 5' primer were used in a second PCR of about 7 to 11 cycles. CDR3-containing paired-end reads numbered at least 2.5 million in each sample. TCRdb analysed the 5' RACE reads with MiXCR anew, one entry per CDR3 protein. This table holds under 850,000 distinct CDR3 sequences, about 36% found once. The data are from a study of blood T cells in healthy people across ages. In the study overall: Template switching caught about one barcoded beta molecule for each two T cells.

Trimming left V 7 bases short and J 4 bases short, with 16 bases between. CDR3 size: 15 residues. Germline CDR1 is LGHDT and CDR2 is YNNKEL (reference sequence). The clonotype originates from a man younger than 30 in good health. Sequenced: blood. This chain connects TRBV3-1 to TRBJ2-2; maybe TRBD1 (5 bases). The CDR3 is CASNAGLSGTGELFF. In DNA, the CDR3 is TGTGCCAGCAACGCAGGGCTTTCCGGCACCGGGGAGCTGTTTTTT.